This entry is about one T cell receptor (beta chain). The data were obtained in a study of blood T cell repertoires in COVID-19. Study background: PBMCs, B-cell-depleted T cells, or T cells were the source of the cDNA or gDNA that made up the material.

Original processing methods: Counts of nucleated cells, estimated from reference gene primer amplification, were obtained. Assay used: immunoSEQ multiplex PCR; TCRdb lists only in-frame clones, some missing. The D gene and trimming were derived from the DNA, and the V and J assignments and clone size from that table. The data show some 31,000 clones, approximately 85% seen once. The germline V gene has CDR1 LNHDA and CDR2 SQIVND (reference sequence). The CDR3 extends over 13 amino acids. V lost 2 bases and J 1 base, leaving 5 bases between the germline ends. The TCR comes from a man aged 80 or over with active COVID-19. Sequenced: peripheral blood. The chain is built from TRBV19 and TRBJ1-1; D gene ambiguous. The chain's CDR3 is CASSIRQNTEAFF. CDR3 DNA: TGTGCCAGTAGTATACGACAGAACACTGAAGCTTTCTTT.